The 27 T cell receptor beta chains in this list originate from one sample, sequenced in a study of cytomegalovirus exposure and HLA in healthy donors. Primers: 60 Vbeta forward and 13 Jbeta reverse. The repertoire was sequenced with immunoSEQ multiplex PCR; TCRdb's copy has only in-frame clones and lacks some. Here the sample spans about 160,000 clones, more than 80% being singletons. Sample: PBMCs. These receptors all stem from a woman between 25 and 40 years old in good health and CMV-seropositive.

This rearrangement joins TRBV5-6 to TRBJ2-5; D unresolved. The CDR3 has 15 residues. Germline values: CDR1 SGHDT, CDR2 YYEEEE. Trimming took off 5 bases at V and 3 bases at J, with 17 bases between the two ends. The CDR3 DNA follows: TGTGCCAGCAGGCCCGGTTATTACGATGAAGAGACCCAGTACTTC. Translating it yields CASRPGYYDEETQYF.

The chain has TRBV6-4 and TRBJ2-3; D might be TRBD1 (5 bases). Trimming pared 6 bases from V and 3 bases from J, leaving 10 bases between. The CDR3 has 13 residues. Germline lookup yields CDR1 MRHNA and CDR2 SNTAGT. The CDR3 DNA follows: TGTGCCAGCAGACCGACAGAAACAGATACGCAGTATTTT. It encodes CASRPTETDTQYF.

The V and J genes are TRBV7-9 and TRBJ2-5, with 7 bases fitting TRBD1. The CDR3 spans 14 residues. Germline trimming cut 5 bases from V and 4 bases from J; bases unmatched to any gene: 7. Germline-derived CDR1 and CDR2 are SEHNR and FQNEAQ (reference sequence). CDR3 nucleotides: TGTGCCAGCAGCAACCGACAGGGCGGAGAGACCCAGTACTTC. This translates into CASSNRQGGETQYF.

Concerning this clone: Other nucleotide sequences from this sample produce the same CDR3. This chain uses TRBV30 with TRBJ1-2, with 8 bases that match TRBD1. V shed 0 bases, J shed 4 bases, and the junction held 1 base outside the gene matches. The germline gives CDR1 GTSNPN, CDR2 SVGIG (reference sequence). The CDR3 has 13 amino acids. The CDR3 spells CAWSVQGGYGYTF. Written as DNA, the CDR3 is TGTGCCTGGAGTGTACAGGGGGGCTATGGCTACACCTTC.

The chain uses TRBV6-1 and TRBJ2-7; D ambiguous. The germline gives CDR1 MNHNS, CDR2 SASEGT. V lost 2 bases, J lost 1 base, and 15 bases lay in between. The CDR3 sequence is 16 residues long. CDR3 bases: TGTGCCAGCAGTGAATTCGGGTCGAGTGGATCCTACGAGCAGTACTTC. Translating it yields CASSEFGSSGSYEQYF.

V usage is TRBV19 and J usage is TRBJ2-3; 8 bases agree with TRBD1. This CDR3 comprises 14 residues. Germline loops: CDR1 LNHDA, CDR2 SQIVND (reference sequence). J lost 4 bases, V lost 5 bases, and 5 bases had no gene match. CDR3 in amino acids: CASSDGQGADTQYF. The CDR3 region has the DNA TGTGCCAGTAGTGACGGACAGGGCGCAGATACGCAGTATTTT. The full variable domain, its missing parts supplied by reference TRBV19 and TRBJ2-3, is DGGITQSPKYLFRKEGQNVTLSCEQNLNHDAMYWYRQDPGQGLRLIYYSQIVNDFQKGDIAEGYSVSREKKESFPLTVTSAQKNPTAFYLCASSDGQGADTQYFGPGTRLTVL.

The V call is TRBV5-4, the J call TRBJ2-7, with 7 bases identical to TRBD2. CDR3 length equals 16 residues. V dropped 4 bases and J dropped 4; count of bases not matched to a gene: 14. CDR1 and CDR2 from the germline V gene are SGHNT and YYREEE (reference sequence). The CDR3 DNA is TGTGCCAGCAGCCCAACCGGCGGGGGAAGGAGATACGAGCAGTACTTC. It specifies CASSPTGGGRRYEQYF. Drawing the rest from reference TRBV5-4 and TRBJ2-7, the complete variable domain is ETGVTQSPTHLIKTRGQQVTLRCSSQSGHNTVSWYQQALGQGPQFIFQYYREEENGRGNFPPRFSGLQFPNYSSELNVNALELDDSALYLCASSPTGGGRRYEQYFGPGTRLTVT.

Regarding this clone: Distinct nucleotide sequences in the sample also encode this CDR3. The chain joins TRBV11-3 to TRBJ2-7; 7 nucleotides line up with TRBD2. The CDR3 contains 13 residues. Germline assignment: CDR1 SGHNT and CDR2 YENEEA. V gave up 1 base and J gave up 7 bases; unmatched junction bases: 4. This CDR3 reads CASSLAGGGEQYF. The DNA of the CDR3 is TGTGCCAGCAGCTTAGCGGGGGGAGGAGAGCAGTACTTC.

J is TRBJ2-5 and V is TRBV18; D not resolved. The germline V and J ends were trimmed by 3 bases and 4 bases, with 3 bases remaining between them. Looked up from germline, CDR1 is KGHSH and CDR2 is LQKENI. CDR3 size: 11 residues. CDR3 sequence (DNA): TGTGCCAGCTCACCCGGAGAGACCCAGTACTTC. Residues: CASSPGETQYF.

The J gene is TRBJ2-1, the V gene TRBV5-1; a weak D match, TRBD1 (5 bases). CDR1 SGHRS and CDR2 YFSETQ come from the germline V gene. V gave up 4 bases and J gave up 7 bases, with 9 bases separating them. The CDR3 extends over 12 amino acids. In nucleotides, the CDR3 is TGCGCCAGCAGCAGGGGCCGAAATGAGCAGTTCTTC. Translating it yields CASSRGRNEQFF.

In DNA form, the CDR3 reads TGCGCCAGCAGCCCCTCGTGGCGGACTAACTATGGCTACACCTTC. It codes for CASSPSWRTNYGYTF. The chain combines TRBV5-1 with TRBJ1-2; D is unclear. Germline V gene sequence: CDR1 SGHRS, CDR2 YFSETQ. Deletions cut 4 bases from V and 0 bases from J, with 13 bases between. This CDR3 has 15 residues.

The V call is TRBV5-1, the J call TRBJ2-3; no firm D call. Trimming took 0 bases from V and 4 from J, leaving 3 bases between them. CDR1 and CDR2 from the germline V gene are SGHRS and YFSETQ. CDR3 length: 12 amino acids. The CDR3 bases are TGCGCCAGCAGCTTGGTAGCAGATACGCAGTATTTT. This sequence encodes CASSLVADTQYF.

V usage is TRBV13 and J usage is TRBJ2-1, with 8 bases aligning to TRBD2. The trim removed 1 base at V and 10 bases at J, leaving 15 bases unmatched. Germline V gene lookup returns CDR1 PRHDT and CDR2 FYEKMQ (reference sequence). This CDR3 spans 17 amino acids. The CDR3 DNA reads as TGTGCCAGCAGCTTAGTAGTAAAAGCGGGGGCCCGGGCAGAGCAGTTCTTC. It encodes CASSLVVKAGARAEQFF. Complete variable domain (other parts from reference TRBV13 and TRBJ2-1): AAGVIQSPRHLIKEKRETATLKCYPIPRHDTVYWYQQGPGQDPQFLISFYEKMQSDKGSIPDRFSAQQFSDYHSELNMSSLELGDSALYFCASSLVVKAGARAEQFFGPGTRLTVL.

In regard to this clone: Other DNA sequences within the sample encode an identical CDR3. V gene TRBV7-8 combines with J gene TRBJ1-6; TRBD1 matches at 9 bases. The CDR3 sequence is 17 residues long. Germline lookup yields CDR1 SGHVS and CDR2 FQNEAQ. With V trimmed by 5 bases and J by 19 bases, 24 bases remained unmatched. DNA for the CDR3: TGTGCCAGCAGCGCACTTAAGCCGGGACAGGGATTCACCCCTCCGCACTTT. As protein: CASSALKPGQGFTPPHF.

The V call is TRBV30, the J call TRBJ2-4, with D hard to call. The CDR3 consists of 11 residues. Germline loops: CDR1 GTSNPN, CDR2 SVGIG (reference sequence). The ends were cut back, 0 bases at V and 9 bases at J, with 6 bases in the middle. Here the CDR3 reads CAWSVAPIQYF. CDR3 nucleotide sequence: TGTGCCTGGAGTGTAGCCCCCATTCAGTACTTC.

J is TRBJ1-5 and V is TRBV6-5; D may be TRBD1 (5 bases). Looked up from germline, CDR1 is MNHEY and CDR2 is SVGAGI. V shed 5 bases and J shed 4 bases, with 12 bases lying between them. The CDR3 has 14 amino acids. Here the CDR3 reads CASSRAGMNQPQHF. Written as DNA, the CDR3 is TGTGCCAGCAGTAGGGCAGGGATGAATCAGCCCCAGCATTTT.

Note on this clone: The conserved phenylalanine or tryptophan normally closing the CDR3 is absent here, so this likely arose from a read error. V usage is TRBV5-1 and J usage is TRBJ1-1; perhaps TRBD1 as D (5 bases). Trimming pared 0 bases from V and 0 bases from J, leaving 15 bases between. The CDR3 covers 17 residues. Germline lookup yields CDR1 SGHRS and CDR2 YFSETQ. The CDR3: CASSLGVWGGVNTEAFL. DNA for the CDR3: TGCGCCAGCAGCTTGGGAGTATGGGGGGGGGTGAACACTGAAGCTTTCCTT.

This clone has a handful of counts. This chain joins TRBV28 and TRBJ1-5; 7 bases fit TRBD1. V gave up 9 bases and J gave up 1 base; unmatched junction bases: 3. Germline CDR1 MDHEN, CDR2 SYDVKM. The CDR3 runs 13 residues. CDR3 coding DNA: TGTGCCAGTGAGGGGGCCAGCAATCAGCCCCAGCATTTT. Its protein is CASEGASNQPQHF. The full variable domain, completed using reference TRBV28 and TRBJ1-5, is DVKVTQSSRYLVKRTGEKVFLECVQDMDHENMFWYRQDPGLGLRLIYFSYDVKMKEKGDIPEGYSVSREKKERFSLILESASTNQTSMYLCASEGASNQPQHFGDGTRLSIL.

The chain is built from TRBV5-6 and TRBJ2-6; D is perhaps TRBD1 (7 bases). The CDR3 loop spans 18 amino acids. V was cut by 6 bases and J by 5 bases, with 24 bases left in between. The germline V gene has CDR1 SGHDT and CDR2 YYEEEE. Here the CDR3 reads CASTVYRGGDGWANVLTF. In DNA, the CDR3 is TGTGCCAGCACGGTTTACAGGGGAGGAGACGGCTGGGCCAACGTCCTGACTTTC.

The chain carries TRBV13 and TRBJ2-6, with D maybe TRBD2 (6 bases). V dropped 2 bases and J dropped 2 bases, with 10 bases sitting between them. The CDR3 contains 16 residues. Germline CDR1 is PRHDT and CDR2 is FYEKMQ (reference sequence). Here the CDR3 DNA reads TGTGCCAGCAGCTTAAGGCGGGGAACTGGGGCCAACGTCCTGACTTTC. Protein: CASSLRRGTGANVLTF.

The chain joins TRBV10-3 to TRBJ1-1; possibly TRBD1 for D (5 bases). Germline CDR1 is ENHRY and CDR2 is SYGVKD. The CDR3 is 15 residues long. Trimming cost V 2 bases and J 1 base, with 11 bases left between them. In DNA form, the CDR3 reads TGTGCCATCAGTGAGGGACATAAACAGAACACTGAAGCTTTCTTT. It codes for CAISEGHKQNTEAFF.

The rearrangement uses TRBV28 and TRBJ2-1; possible D gene TRBD2, 6 bases. Germline V gives CDR1 MDHEN, CDR2 SYDVKM. This CDR3 is built from 13 residues. The CDR3 loop reads CAGWGLWAQEQFF. In DNA form, the CDR3 reads TGTGCTGGCTGGGGACTCTGGGCCCAAGAGCAGTTCTTC. Drawing the rest from reference TRBV28 and TRBJ2-1, the complete variable domain is DVKVTQSSRYLVKRTGEKVFLECVQDMDHENMFWYRQDPGLGLRLIYFSYDVKMKEKGDIPEGYSVSREKKERFSLILESASTNQTSMYLCAGWGLWAQEQFFGPGTRLTVL.

The rearrangement uses TRBV28 and TRBJ2-5, with 8 bases aligning to TRBD2. After removal of 6 bases from V and 2 bases from J, the junction contained 5 bases not matched to a gene. CDR1 MDHEN and CDR2 SYDVKM come from the germline V gene. The CDR3 extends over 14 amino acids. The CDR3 DNA sequence: TGTGCCAGCAGCTCAGCGGGGGTGCAAGAGACCCAGTACTTC. It specifies CASSSAGVQETQYF.

The rearrangement uses TRBV19 and TRBJ1-5; no reliable D call. Germline CDR1 LNHDA, CDR2 SQIVND (reference sequence). V was trimmed by 1 base and J by 7 bases, leaving 8 bases between them. CDR3 length: 13 amino acids. In nucleotides, the CDR3 is TGTGCCAGTAGTATAGGCGAGGGACAGCCCCAGCATTTT. Translating gives CASSIGEGQPQHF.

Worth noting for this clone: At one of its ends the junction is not consistent with the germline gene, which may arise from a read error. The chain couples TRBV5-4 to TRBJ2-6; tentative D call: TRBD1 (6 bases). Germline V gene lookup returns CDR1 SGHNT and CDR2 YYREEE (reference sequence). This CDR3 is built from 17 residues. CDR3 sequence: CASSLGGPLSGANGLTF. The CDR3 DNA sequence: TGTGCCAGCAGCTTGGGGGGGCCTCTCTCTGGGGCCAACGGCCTGACTTTC.

The CDR3 region is CASSDRTSVGNEQFF. In DNA, the CDR3 is TGTGCCAGCAGTGATAGGACTAGCGTGGGCAATGAGCAGTTCTTC. The gene calls are TRBV6-4 and TRBJ2-1; 9 nucleotides align to TRBD2. V lost 3 bases, J lost 6 bases, and 6 bases stayed unmatched. Germline loops: CDR1 MRHNA, CDR2 SNTAGT. This CDR3 region has 15 residues.

The chain is built from TRBV10-3 and TRBJ1-2; perhaps TRBD1 as D (6 bases). This CDR3 spans 15 amino acids. Germline CDR1 and CDR2: ENHRY and SYGVKD. With 3 bases removed from V and 8 bases from J, the gap between germline ends came to 19 bases. CDR3 protein: CAISEKDSGSTGYTF. The CDR3 nucleotides read TGTGCCATCAGTGAAAAGGACAGTGGGTCTACGGGCTACACCTTC.